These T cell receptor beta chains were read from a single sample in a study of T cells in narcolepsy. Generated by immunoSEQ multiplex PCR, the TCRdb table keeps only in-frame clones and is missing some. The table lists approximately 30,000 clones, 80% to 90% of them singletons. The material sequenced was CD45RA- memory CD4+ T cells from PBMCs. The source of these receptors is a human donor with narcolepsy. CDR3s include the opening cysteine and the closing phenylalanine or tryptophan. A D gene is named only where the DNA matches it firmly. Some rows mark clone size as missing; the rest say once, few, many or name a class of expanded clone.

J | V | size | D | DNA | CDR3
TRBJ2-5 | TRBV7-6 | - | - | TGTGCCAGCAGCTTAGCTCAGGGTTTGGAGACCCAGTACTTC | CASSLAQGLETQYF
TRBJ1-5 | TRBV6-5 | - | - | TGTGCCAGCAGTAAGAGTAGAGGCAATCAGCCCCAGCATTTT | CASSKSRGNQPQHF
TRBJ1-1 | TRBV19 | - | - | TGTGCCAGTAGTATAAGACAGTACACTGAAGCTTTCTTT | CASSIRQYTEAFF
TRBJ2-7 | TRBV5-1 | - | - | TGCGCCAGCAGCTCGGGGGACGGGGACCACGAGCAGTACTTC | CASSSGDGDHEQYF
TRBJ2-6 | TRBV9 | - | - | TGTGCCAGCAGCGTAGGAAGATGGTCTGGGGCCAACGTCCTGACTTTC | CASSVGRWSGANVLTF
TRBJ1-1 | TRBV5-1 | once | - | TGCGCCAGCAGCCGGACCACGAACACTGAAGCTTTCTTT | CASSRTTNTEAFF
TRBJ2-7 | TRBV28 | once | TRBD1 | TGTGCCAGCAGTGGGACAGCTTACTACGAGCAGTACTTC | CASSGTAYYEQYF
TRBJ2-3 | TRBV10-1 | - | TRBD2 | TGCGCCAGCAGTGAGACTAGCGGGGCCCCCCTAACGCAGTATTTT | CASSETSGAPLTQYF
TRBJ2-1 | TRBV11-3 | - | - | TGTGCCAGCAGCTTAGAAGGGACAAGCTCCTACAATGAGCAGTTCTTC | CASSLEGTSSYNEQFF
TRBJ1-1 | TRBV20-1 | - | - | TGCAGTGCACGGGACGGATTTGAAGCTTTCTTT | CSARDGFEAFF
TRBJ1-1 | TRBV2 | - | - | TGTGCCAGCAGTGAAGGTGAAGTTGAAGCTTTCTTT | CASSEGEVEAFF